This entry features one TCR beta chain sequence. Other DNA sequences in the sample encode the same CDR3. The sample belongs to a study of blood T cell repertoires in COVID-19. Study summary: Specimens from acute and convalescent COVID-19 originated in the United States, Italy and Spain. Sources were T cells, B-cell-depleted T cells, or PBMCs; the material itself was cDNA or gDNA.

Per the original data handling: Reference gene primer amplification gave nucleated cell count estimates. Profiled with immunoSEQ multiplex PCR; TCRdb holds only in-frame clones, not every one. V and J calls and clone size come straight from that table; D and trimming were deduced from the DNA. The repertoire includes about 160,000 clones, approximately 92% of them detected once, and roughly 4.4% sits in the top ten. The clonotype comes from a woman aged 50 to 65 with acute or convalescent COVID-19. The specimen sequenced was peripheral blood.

The CDR3 reads CASSSGGTKETQYF. The CDR3 nucleotides read TGCGCCAGCAGCTCAGGAGGGACCAAAGAGACCCAGTACTTC. The chain carries TRBV5-1 and TRBJ2-5; possibly TRBD2 for D (6 bases). Germline values: CDR1 SGHRS, CDR2 YFSETQ. This CDR3 is 14 amino acids long. V lost 3 bases to trimming and J lost 3 bases, with 12 bases between them.